This TCR beta chain emerged from a study of breast tumors, draining lymph nodes, adjacent tissues. Overall study findings and caveats: Most tumor T cells seemingly derive from lymph node, then expand in tumor. Luminal-like breast cancer showed significantly greater tumor-nontumor repertoire similarity than basal-like breast cancer did. Compared with lymph nodes, tumors were less diverse; compared with nontumor tissue, more. That most tumor T cells come from lymph nodes remained unproven.

To note about this clonotype: Its target is not known.

Germline lookup yields CDR1 LNHNV and CDR2 YYDKDF (reference sequence). Trimming took 1 base from V and 9 from J, leaving 16 bases between them. The CDR3 is 16 residues long. A single record per CDR3 protein comes from TCRdb applying MiXCR to the multiplex PCR reads. The repertoire has roughly 17,000 distinct CDR3 sequences, over 55% of them found once; the top ten carry approximately 20%. Sequencing was performed on tumor-adjacent breast tissue. The TCR originated in a female donor with breast cancer. Some clones in this sample may be carry-over from other donors' samples. The chain combines TRBV15 with TRBJ1-6; D unresolved. As DNA, the CDR3 is TGTGCCACCAGCAGAGGAGACGGGAGGCTAAGTTCACCCCTCCACTTT. Its translation is CATSRGDGRLSSPLHF. The full variable domain, in which reference TRBV15 and TRBJ1-6 provide the parts outside the CDR3, is DAMVIQNPRYQVTQFGKPVTLSCSQTLNHNVMYWYQQKSSQAPKLLFHYYDKDFNNEADTPDNFQSRRPNTSFCFLDIRSPGLGDTAMYLCATSRGDGRLSSPLHFGNGTRLTVT.